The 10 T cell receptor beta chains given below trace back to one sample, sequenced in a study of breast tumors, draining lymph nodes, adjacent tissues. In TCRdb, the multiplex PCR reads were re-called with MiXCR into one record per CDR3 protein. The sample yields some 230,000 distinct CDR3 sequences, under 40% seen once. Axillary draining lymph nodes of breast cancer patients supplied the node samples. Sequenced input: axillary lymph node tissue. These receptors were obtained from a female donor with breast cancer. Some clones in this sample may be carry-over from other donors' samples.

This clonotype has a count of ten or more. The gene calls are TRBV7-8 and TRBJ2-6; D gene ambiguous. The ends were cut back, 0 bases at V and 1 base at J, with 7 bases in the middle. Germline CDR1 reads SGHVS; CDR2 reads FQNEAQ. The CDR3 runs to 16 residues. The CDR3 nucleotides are TGTGCCAGCAGCTTAGCGTCAGCTTCTGGGGCCAACGTCCTGACTTTC. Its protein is CASSLASASGANVLTF.

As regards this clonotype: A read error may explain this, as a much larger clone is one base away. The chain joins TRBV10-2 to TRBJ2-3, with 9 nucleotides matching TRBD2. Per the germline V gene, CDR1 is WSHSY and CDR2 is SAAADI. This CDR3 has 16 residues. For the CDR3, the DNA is TGCACCAGCAGTGCTGCGGGGGGGGAGAGCACAGATACGCAGTATTTT. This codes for CTSSAAGGESTDTQYF.

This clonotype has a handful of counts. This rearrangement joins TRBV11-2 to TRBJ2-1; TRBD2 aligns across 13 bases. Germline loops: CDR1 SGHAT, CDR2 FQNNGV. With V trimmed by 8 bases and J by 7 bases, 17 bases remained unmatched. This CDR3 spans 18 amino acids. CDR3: CASSPKSRRLAGGNEQFF. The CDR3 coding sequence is TGTGCCAGCTCACCAAAAAGTAGGAGACTAGCGGGGGGTAATGAGCAGTTCTTC.

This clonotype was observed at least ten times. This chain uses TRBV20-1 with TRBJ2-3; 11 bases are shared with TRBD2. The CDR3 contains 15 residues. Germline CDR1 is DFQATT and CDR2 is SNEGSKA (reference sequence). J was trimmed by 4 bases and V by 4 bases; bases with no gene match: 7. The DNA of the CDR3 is TGCAGTGCTACCGGGACTAGCGGTGCAGCAGATACGCAGTATTTT. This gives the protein CSATGTSGAADTQYF.

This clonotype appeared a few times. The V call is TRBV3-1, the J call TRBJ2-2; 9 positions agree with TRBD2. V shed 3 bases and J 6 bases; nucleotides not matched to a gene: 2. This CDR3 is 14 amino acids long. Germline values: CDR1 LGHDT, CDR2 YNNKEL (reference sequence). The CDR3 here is CASSHGTSSGELFF. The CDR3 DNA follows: TGTGCCAGCAGCCACGGGACTAGCTCCGGGGAGCTGTTTTTT.

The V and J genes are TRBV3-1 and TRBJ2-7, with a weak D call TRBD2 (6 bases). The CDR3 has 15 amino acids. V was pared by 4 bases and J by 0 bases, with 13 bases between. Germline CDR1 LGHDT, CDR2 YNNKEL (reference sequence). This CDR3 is CASSPLRGGSYEQYF. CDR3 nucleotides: TGTGCCAGCAGCCCTCTAAGGGGAGGCTCCTACGAGCAGTACTTC.

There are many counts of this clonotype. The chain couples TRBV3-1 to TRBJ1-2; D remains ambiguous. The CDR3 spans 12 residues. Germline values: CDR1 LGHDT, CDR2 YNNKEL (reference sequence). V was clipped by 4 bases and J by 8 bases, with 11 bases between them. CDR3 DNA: TGTGCCAGCAGCCTGAGTTCGGGAGGCTACACCTTC. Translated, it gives CASSLSSGGYTF.

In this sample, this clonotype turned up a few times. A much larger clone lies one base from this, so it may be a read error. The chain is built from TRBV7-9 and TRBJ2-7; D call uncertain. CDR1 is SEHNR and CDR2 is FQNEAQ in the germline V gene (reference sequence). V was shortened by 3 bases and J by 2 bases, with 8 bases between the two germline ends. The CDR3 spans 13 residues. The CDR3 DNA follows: TGTGCCAGCAGCTTCGACGGGCCCTACGAGCAGTACTTC. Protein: CASSFDGPYEQYF.

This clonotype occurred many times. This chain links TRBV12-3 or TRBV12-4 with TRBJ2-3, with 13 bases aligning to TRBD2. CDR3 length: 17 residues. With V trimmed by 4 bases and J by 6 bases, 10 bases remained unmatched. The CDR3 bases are TGTGCCAGCAGTTCGCACCAACTAGCGGGGGGGTCGGATACGCAGTATTTT. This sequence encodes CASSSHQLAGGSDTQYF.

This CDR3 is CSAPDRGRGYTEAFF. In DNA form, the CDR3 reads TGCAGTGCTCCCGACAGGGGAAGAGGCTACACTGAAGCTTTCTTT. J is TRBJ1-1 and V is TRBV20-1; the match to TRBD1 covers 8 bases. This CDR3 spans 15 amino acids. Germline V CDR1 and CDR2: DFQATT, SNEGSKA (reference sequence). V lost 5 bases to trimming and J lost 3 bases; unmatched junction nucleotides: 11.